This paragraph covers one T cell receptor beta chain sequence. Vbeta (60) and Jbeta (13) primers were used in the PCR. Produced via immunoSEQ multiplex PCR; TCRdb's table is partial and in-frame only. The data show some 130,000 clones, around 83% seen once. These data originate in a study of cytomegalovirus exposure and HLA in healthy donors. Germline CDR1 SGHRS, CDR2 YFSETQ. V lost 4 bases and J lost 9; bases outside the gene matches: 4. This CDR3 contains 14 residues. The chain combines TRBV5-1 with TRBJ2-5; 15 nucleotides match TRBD2. This clonotype originated in a girl aged 2 to 10 in good health and CMV-seronegative. Source material: PBMCs. The CDR3 spells CASSAGLAGGSQYF. In DNA form, the CDR3 reads TGCGCCAGCAGCGCGGGACTAGCGGGAGGTTCCCAGTACTTC.